This is a list of T cell receptor beta chains from one sample in a study of siplizumab effects on memory and regulatory T cells. Profiling relied on immunoSEQ multiplex PCR, and the TCRdb table lists in-frame clones only, not all of them. The repertoire holds about 80,000 clones, with over 90% as singletons. Material: CD8+ T cells sorted from blood. The receptors derive from a human donor in good health. CDR3s include the opening cysteine and the closing phenylalanine or tryptophan. The D gene is left open where the match is weak. A clone size is listed for some rows: how often the clone was seen (once, few, many), or a class if it is expanded.

j_call d_call clone_size v_call cdr3_aa cdr3_nt
TRBJ1-5 NA NA TRBV27 CASSFDGNQPQHF TGTGCCAGCAGTTTCGACGGCAATCAGCCCCAGCATTTT
TRBJ2-1 NA NA TRBV7-3 CASSPGQRPSYNEQFF TGTGCCAGCAGCCCAGGCCAGCGGCCTTCCTACAATGAGCAGTTCTTC
TRBJ2-5 TRBD2 NA TRBV7-8 CASSMPPGLAGRQETQYF TGTGCCAGCAGCATGCCTCCGGGACTAGCGGGCCGCCAAGAGACCCAGTACTTC
TRBJ2-7 TRBD1 NA TRBV19 CASSILGTGALDEQYF TGTGCCAGTAGTATCTTGGGGACAGGGGCTCTCGACGAGCAGTACTTC
TRBJ2-3 NA NA TRBV2 CASDGALTDTQYF TGTGCCAGCGACGGGGCCCTCACAGATACGCAGTATTTT
TRBJ2-7 TRBD2 NA TRBV11-2 CASSLPREGFSYEQYF TGTGCCAGCAGCTTACCAAGGGAGGGTTTCTCCTACGAGCAGTACTTC
TRBJ1-2 NA NA TRBV5-6 CASSLAAGFRNGYTF TGTGCCAGCAGCTTGGCTGCAGGGTTTCGTAATGGCTACACCTTC
TRBJ2-3 TRBD2 NA TRBV7-9 CASSLDLAGLTDTQYF TGTGCCAGCAGCTTAGATTTAGCGGGACTCACAGATACGCAGTATTTT
TRBJ2-3 TRBD2 NA TRBV9 CASSSGLAITDTQYF TGTGCCAGCAGCTCCGGACTAGCTATCACAGATACGCAGTATTTT
TRBJ2-5 TRBD1 NA TRBV5-8 CASSQTGTGDSETQYF TGTGCCAGCAGTCAGACCGGGACAGGGGATTCAGAGACCCAGTACTTC
TRBJ2-3 NA once TRBV25-1 CASSRDTQYF TGTGCCAGCAGTCGAGATACGCAGTATTTT
TRBJ2-3 NA NA TRBV6-6 CASIMGTMRADTQYF TGTGCCAGCATCATGGGGACAATGAGGGCAGATACGCAGTATTTT
TRBJ2-7 TRBD2 NA TRBV28 CASSSAGAHEQYF TGTGCCAGCAGTTCGGCGGGAGCCCACGAGCAGTACTTC
TRBJ2-2 NA NA TRBV15 CATSRPAGPGELFF TGTGCCACCAGCAGACCCGCCGGTCCCGGGGAGCTGTTTTTT
TRBJ2-7 NA NA TRBV28 CASSLSLRRYEQYF TGTGCCAGCAGTTTATCATTGAGGCGGTACGAGCAGTACTTC
TRBJ1-3 NA NA TRBV2 CASSEASSGNTIYF TGTGCCAGCAGTGAAGCTAGCTCTGGAAACACCATATATTTT
TRBJ2-3 NA NA TRBV9 CASSVAGTGVTDTQYF TGTGCCAGCAGCGTAGCTGGGACTGGAGTCACAGATACGCAGTATTTT
TRBJ2-7 NA medium-sized TRBV5-1 CASSSPDPGTTYEQYF TGCGCCAGCAGCTCTCCCGATCCGGGAACCACCTACGAGCAGTACTTC
TRBJ1-1 NA NA TRBV19 CASAPWEVEAAEAFF TGTGCCAGCGCCCCCTGGGAGGTCGAGGCCGCTGAAGCTTTCTTT
TRBJ2-7 NA NA TRBV6-6 CASSLGAEPTYYEQYF TGTGCCAGCAGCCTAGGGGCAGAGCCGACCTACTACGAGCAGTACTTC
TRBJ1-2 NA NA TRBV5-1 CASSLTSSVLNYGYTF TGCGCCAGCAGCTTGACAAGCTCGGTTCTTAACTATGGCTACACCTTC
TRBJ2-7 TRBD2 NA TRBV13 CASSFRTSGAYEQYF TGTGCCAGCAGCTTCCGGACTAGCGGGGCCTACGAGCAGTACTTC
TRBJ2-7 NA NA TRBV7-9 CASSGRDSYEQYF TGTGCCAGCAGCGGCAGAGACAGTTACGAGCAGTACTTC
TRBJ2-7 NA NA TRBV27 CASSFRGGSYEQYF TGTGCCAGCAGTTTCCGGGGAGGCTCCTACGAGCAGTACTTC